This T cell receptor (beta chain) was found in a study of cytomegalovirus exposure and HLA in healthy donors. V gave up 5 bases and J gave up 3 bases; unmatched junction bases: 10. The CDR3 extends over 16 amino acids. The germline V gene encodes CDR1 SGHVS and CDR2 FQNEAQ. Notes on this clone: Its specificity is unknown.

Use of 60 Vbeta and 13 Jbeta primers characterized the PCR. The method was immunoSEQ multiplex PCR; TCRdb's version includes in-frame clones alone and lacks a portion of them. The sample contains 100,000 or so clones, 83% of which appear only once. Sampled while nominally healthy, donors likely had unrecorded immune exposures. General study results and limits: Reportedly, cytomegalovirus status was diagnosed with high sensitivity and specificity. A missense DCLRE1C variant was associated with V- and J-gene trimming of TCR beta chains in a later analysis, and an independent cohort replicated the association. The authors reported that TCR beta sequences could predict HLA-A and HLA-B alleles. These predictions were accurate for most subjects in the first cohort.

Sequenced: PBMCs. The sequence came from a man between 18 and 29 years old in good health and CMV-seronegative. The chain combines TRBV7-8 with TRBJ2-1; 7 nucleotides align to TRBD1. CDR3 DNA: TGTGCCAGCAGCCAACCAAGGACAGGTTACTACAATGAGCAGTTCTTC. It codes for CASSQPRTGYYNEQFF.